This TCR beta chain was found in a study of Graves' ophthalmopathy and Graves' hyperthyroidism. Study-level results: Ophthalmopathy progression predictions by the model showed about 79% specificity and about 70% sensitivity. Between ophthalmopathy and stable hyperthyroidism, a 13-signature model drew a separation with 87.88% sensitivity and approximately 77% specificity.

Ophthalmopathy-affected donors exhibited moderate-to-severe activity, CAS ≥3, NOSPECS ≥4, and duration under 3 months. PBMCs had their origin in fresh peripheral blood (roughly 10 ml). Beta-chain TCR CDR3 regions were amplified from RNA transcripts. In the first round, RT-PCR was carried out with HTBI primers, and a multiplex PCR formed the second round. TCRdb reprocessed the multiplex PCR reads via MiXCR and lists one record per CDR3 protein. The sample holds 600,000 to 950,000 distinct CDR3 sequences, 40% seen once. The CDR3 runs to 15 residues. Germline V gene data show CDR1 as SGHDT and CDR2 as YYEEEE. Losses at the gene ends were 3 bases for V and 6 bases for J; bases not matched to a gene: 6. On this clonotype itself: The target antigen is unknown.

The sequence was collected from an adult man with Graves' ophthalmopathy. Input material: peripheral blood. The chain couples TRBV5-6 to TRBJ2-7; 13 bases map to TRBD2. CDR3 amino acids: CASSSGTSGILEQYF. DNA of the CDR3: TGTGCCAGCAGCTCCGGGACTAGCGGGATTCTCGAGCAGTACTTC.